Sequencing of this T cell receptor (beta chain) was carried out in a study of cytomegalovirus exposure and HLA in healthy donors. Findings and limits, study-wide: A later analysis associated some 16,000 TCR beta sequences with HLA alleles at a 0.05 false discovery rate. In vitro checks showed that a few CMV-associated chains really do target CMV antigens.

The PCR used 60 Vbeta and 13 Jbeta primers. How the authors handled the data: In a later analysis, approximately 80 million unique TCR beta chains included roughly 11 million shared by two or more donors. The table came from immunoSEQ multiplex PCR; TCRdb's copy has only in-frame clones and leaves some out. V, J and clone size are taken as reported in that table, and D and trimming were inferred from the DNA itself. This sample carries a few hundred thousand clones, approximately 81% of them seen once, and the ten largest clones take 2.5% to 3.5%. This clone appeared once. Its antigen remains unknown. V gave up 7 bases and J gave up 7 bases; unmatched junction bases: 5. Germline lookup yields CDR1 SQVTM and CDR2 ANQGSEA. This CDR3 is built from 13 residues.

This TCR was recovered from a man aged 25 to 40 in good health and CMV-seronegative. What was sequenced was PBMCs. The chain employs TRBV29-1 and TRBJ2-1; 12 bases match TRBD1. The CDR3 sequence: CSGDRGRINEQFF. The CDR3 bases are TGCAGCGGGGACAGGGGGCGCATAAATGAGCAGTTCTTC.